This T cell receptor (beta chain) was retrieved from a study of CXCR3-negative and CXCR3-positive naive CD8 T cells. Germline lookup yields CDR1 SEHNR and CDR2 FQNEAQ (reference sequence). CDR3 length: 15 residues. General observations from the study: The level of CXCR3 expression partially decreased after cryopreservation; the majority of assays used fresh PBMCs. CXCR3-negative naive cells had less hydrophobic TRB CDR3s than did CXCR3-positive naive cells.

Investigators sorted each CD8+ T cell subset in triplicate, taking around 290,000 cells each time. The libraries of TRB cDNA were constructed through 5' RACE using UMI labels. Reanalyzing the 5' RACE reads, TCRdb keeps one entry per CDR3 protein, without DNA. This sample contains more than 80,000 distinct CDR3 sequences. A note on this clonotype: No antigen is known for it.

The sample comprised naive CXCR3+ CD8+ T cells from blood. Subset in this sample: CD45RO-CCR7+CD27+CD95- naive CD8+ T cells expressing CXCR3 (TNR3+). The sequence derives from a human donor in good health. Some clones in this sample may be carry-over from other donors' samples. The chain recombines TRBV7-9 with TRBJ2-3; checking the TCRdb D call of TRBD2 is not possible without DNA. CDR3 amino acids: CASSLDELLTDTQYF.